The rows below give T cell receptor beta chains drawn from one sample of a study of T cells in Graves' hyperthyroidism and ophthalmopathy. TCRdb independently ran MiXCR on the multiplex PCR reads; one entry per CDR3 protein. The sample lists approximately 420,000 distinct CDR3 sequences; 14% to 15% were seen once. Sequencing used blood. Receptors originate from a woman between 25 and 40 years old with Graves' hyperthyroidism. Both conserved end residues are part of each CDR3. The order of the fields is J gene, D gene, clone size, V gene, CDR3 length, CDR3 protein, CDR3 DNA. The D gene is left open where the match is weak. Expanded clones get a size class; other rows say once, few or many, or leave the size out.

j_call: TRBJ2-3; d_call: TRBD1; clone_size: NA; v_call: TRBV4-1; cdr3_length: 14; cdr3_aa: CASSSRDRADTQYF; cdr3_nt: TGCGCCAGCAGCTCCCGGGACAGGGCAGATACGCAGTATTTT
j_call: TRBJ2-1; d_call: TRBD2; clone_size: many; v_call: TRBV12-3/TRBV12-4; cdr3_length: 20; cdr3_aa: CASSFFAGRVGLKSYNEQFF; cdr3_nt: TGTGCCAGCAGTTTCTTTGCAGGGAGGGTCGGATTAAAGTCCTACAATGAGCAGTTCTTC
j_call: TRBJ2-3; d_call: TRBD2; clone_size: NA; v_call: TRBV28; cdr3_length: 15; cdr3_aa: CASSKEGGPGDTQYF; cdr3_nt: TGTGCCAGCAGCAAGGAGGGAGGGCCCGGAGATACGCAGTATTTT
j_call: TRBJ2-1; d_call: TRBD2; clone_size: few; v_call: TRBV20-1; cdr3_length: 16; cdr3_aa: CSARGFSGSSYNEQFF; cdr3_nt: TGCAGTGCTAGAGGTTTCAGCGGGAGCTCCTACAATGAGCAGTTCTTC
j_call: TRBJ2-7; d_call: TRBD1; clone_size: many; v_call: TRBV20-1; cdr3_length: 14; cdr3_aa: CSAQTDRGSYEQYF; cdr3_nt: TGCAGTGCCCAGACGGACAGGGGATCCTACGAGCAGTACTTC
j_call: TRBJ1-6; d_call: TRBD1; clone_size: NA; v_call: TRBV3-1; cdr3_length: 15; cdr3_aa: CASSMGQGWNSPLHF; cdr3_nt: TGTGCCAGCAGCATGGGACAGGGTTGGAATTCACCCCTCCACTTT
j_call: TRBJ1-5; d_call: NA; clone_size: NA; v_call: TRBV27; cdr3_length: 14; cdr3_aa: CASRFRGLGQPQHF; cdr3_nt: TGTGCCAGCCGTTTCCGGGGGCTTGGTCAGCCCCAGCATTTT
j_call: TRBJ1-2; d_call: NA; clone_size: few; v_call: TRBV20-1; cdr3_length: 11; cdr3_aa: CSSLHADGYTF; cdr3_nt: TGCAGTTCCCTACATGCTGATGGCTACACCTTC
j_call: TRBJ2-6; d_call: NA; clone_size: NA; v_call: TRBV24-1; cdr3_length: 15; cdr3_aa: CATSLQVSGANVLTF; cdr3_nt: TGTGCCACCAGCCTACAGGTGTCAGGGGCCAACGTCCTGACTTTC
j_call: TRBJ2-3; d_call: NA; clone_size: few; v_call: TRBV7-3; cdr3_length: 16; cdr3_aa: CASSLQSLGGTDTQYF; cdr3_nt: TGTGCCAGCAGCCTACAATCGTTGGGTGGGACAGATACGCAGTATTTT
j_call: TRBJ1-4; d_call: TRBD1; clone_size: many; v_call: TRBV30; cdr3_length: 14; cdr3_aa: CAWSVGTDNEKLFF; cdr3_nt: TGTGCCTGGAGTGTCGGGACAGACAATGAAAAACTGTTTTTT
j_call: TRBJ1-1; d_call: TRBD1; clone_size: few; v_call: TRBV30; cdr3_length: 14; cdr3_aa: CAWSSGTGLPEAFF; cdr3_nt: TGTGCCTGGAGTTCCGGGACAGGGTTACCTGAAGCTTTCTTT
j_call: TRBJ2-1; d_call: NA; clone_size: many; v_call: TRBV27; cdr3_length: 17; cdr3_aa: CASSLSAPPLVFDEQFF; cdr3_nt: TGTGCCAGCAGTTTATCGGCGCCACCGTTGGTATTCGATGAGCAGTTCTTC
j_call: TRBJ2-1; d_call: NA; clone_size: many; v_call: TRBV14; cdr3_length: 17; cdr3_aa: CASSQGFGGWSYNEQFF; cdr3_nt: TGTGCCAGCAGCCAAGGATTCGGAGGGTGGTCCTACAATGAGCAGTTCTTC
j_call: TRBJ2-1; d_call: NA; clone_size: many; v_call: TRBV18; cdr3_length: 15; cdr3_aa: CASSPKRGDGAEQFF; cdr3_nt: TGTGCCAGCTCACCTAAAAGGGGCGACGGGGCTGAGCAGTTCTTC
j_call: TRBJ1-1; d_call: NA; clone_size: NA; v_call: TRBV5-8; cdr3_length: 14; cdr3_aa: CASSTWTQGTEAFF; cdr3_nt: TGTGCCAGCAGTACATGGACACAAGGCACTGAAGCTTTCTTT
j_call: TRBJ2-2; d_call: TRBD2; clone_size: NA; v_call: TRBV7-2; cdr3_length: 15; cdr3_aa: CASRSGLAGIGELFF; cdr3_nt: TGTGCCAGCAGATCCGGACTAGCGGGAATCGGGGAGCTGTTTTTT
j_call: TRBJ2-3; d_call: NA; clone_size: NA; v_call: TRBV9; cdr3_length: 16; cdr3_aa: CASSPSPVLEADTQYF; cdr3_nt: TGTGCCAGCAGCCCAAGCCCCGTACTAGAAGCAGATACGCAGTATTTT